This T cell receptor beta chain was captured by sequencing in a study of shared clonotypes between healthy human individuals. The study ran the assay at deep level. Original processing notes: For the immunoSEQ data, sequences were junction-only without quality scores, so filtering differed. Sequenced by immunoSEQ multiplex PCR; TCRdb stores in-frame clones only, minus some. V and J calls and clone size follow that table, whereas D and trimming were derived from the DNA. The sample lists roughly 2.1 million clones, 90% to 95% occurring once. This CDR3 spans 13 amino acids. With V trimmed by 3 bases and J by 7 bases, 2 bases remained unmatched. From germline, CDR1 is MDHEN and CDR2 SYDVKM. Naive CD8 isolation took CD45RO-negative cells positively selected for CCR7 and excluded terminally differentiated effector memory CD45RA+ cells. HIV-negative, healthy adults without recent acute infections or vaccinations were the donors. Only Caucasian adults living in Nashville, Tennessee made up the donor group.

This clone was detected once. The V call is TRBV28, the J call TRBJ1-2; TRBD1 matches 10 bases. This TCR was sampled from a young man in good health. Some clones in this sample may be carry-over from other donors' samples. The sequenced sample was naive CD8+ T cells from PBMCs. The CDR3 protein is CASSLTGGSGYTF. The DNA of the CDR3 is TGTGCCAGCAGTTTGACAGGGGGCTCTGGCTACACCTTC.